This T cell receptor beta chain was sequenced in a study of cytomegalovirus exposure and HLA in healthy donors. PCR employed 60 Vbeta and 13 Jbeta primers. Assay used: immunoSEQ multiplex PCR; TCRdb lists only in-frame clones, some missing. The top ten clones hold 0.2% to 0.25% of a sample with around 200,000 clones, under 80% of them seen once. Notes on this clone: Its antigen is not known.

Trimming took 0 bases from V and 1 from J, leaving 8 bases between them. CDR3 length: 15 amino acids. In germline, CDR1 is MNHEY, CDR2 SVGAGI. Whole-study results and caveats: Some TCR beta chains (roughly 150 of them) were listed as cytomegalovirus-associated.

The sample taken for sequencing was PBMCs. The chain joins TRBV6-5 to TRBJ2-3; TRBD1 is a possible D gene (6 bases). This TCR was sampled from a girl aged 2 to 10 in good health and CMV-seronegative. For the CDR3, the DNA is TGTGCCAGCAGTTACTCGTACAGGGGCACAGATACGCAGTATTTT. Its protein is CASSYSYRGTDTQYF.